The clone carrying this T cell receptor beta chain appeared a single time. The repertoire was sequenced with immunoSEQ multiplex PCR; TCRdb's copy has only in-frame clones and lacks some. This table has 100,000 to 150,000 clones, about 82% appearing once. This sample is part of a study of PD-L1 blockade in urothelial cancer. The V gene's germline CDR1 is SNHLY and CDR2 FYNNEI. J was trimmed by 1 base and V by 6 bases; bases with no gene match: 5. The CDR3 consists of 16 residues. Time point reported: peripheral blood 6 weeks after treatment start. This TCR came from a middle-aged man with urothelial cancer. Sequencing used PBMCs, obtained around atezolizumab (anti-PD-L1) treatment. The chain joins TRBV2 to TRBJ2-3; TRBD1 matches at 12 bases. CDR3 nucleotide sequence: TGTGCCAGCAGATCCGGGACAGGGGGCGGCACAGATACGCAGTATTTT. This translates into CASRSGTGGGTDTQYF.